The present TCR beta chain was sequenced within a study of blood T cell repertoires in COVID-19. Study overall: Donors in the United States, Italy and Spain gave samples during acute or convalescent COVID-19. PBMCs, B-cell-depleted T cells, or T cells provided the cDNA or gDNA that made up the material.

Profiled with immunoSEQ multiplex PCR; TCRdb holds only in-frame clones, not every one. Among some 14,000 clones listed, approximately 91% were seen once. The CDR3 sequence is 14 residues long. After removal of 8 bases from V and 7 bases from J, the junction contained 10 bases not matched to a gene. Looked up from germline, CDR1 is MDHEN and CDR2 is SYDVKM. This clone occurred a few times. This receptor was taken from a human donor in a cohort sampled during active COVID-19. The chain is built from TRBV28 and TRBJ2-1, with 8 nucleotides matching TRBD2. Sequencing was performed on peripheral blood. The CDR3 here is CASAMAGGRNEQFF. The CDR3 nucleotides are TGTGCCAGCGCCATGGCGGGAGGTAGGAATGAGCAGTTCTTC.